A few counts support the clone carrying this T cell receptor (beta chain). The data were taken from a study of T-cell reconstitution after alpha-beta-depleted transplantation in children. The authors prepared the TCRbeta library with unique molecular identifiers. In TCRdb, the PCR reads were re-called with MiXCR into one record per CDR3 protein. The sample consists of about 610,000 distinct CDR3 sequences, over 9.5% of them appearing once. V gave up 5 bases and J gave up 10 bases, with 18 bases separating them. The CDR3 extends over 15 amino acids. The clonotype comes from a human donor who donated a stem cell graft to a child with acute myeloid leukemia. V is TRBV12-3 or TRBV12-4 and J is TRBJ1-6; D is possibly TRBD1 (6 bases). Material: PBMCs from the stem cell graft donor, obtained from the stem cell graft. The CDR3 bases are TGTGCCAGCAGTACCGCAGGGGTTCCTCGGTCACCCCTCCACTTT. It specifies CASSTAGVPRSPLHF.